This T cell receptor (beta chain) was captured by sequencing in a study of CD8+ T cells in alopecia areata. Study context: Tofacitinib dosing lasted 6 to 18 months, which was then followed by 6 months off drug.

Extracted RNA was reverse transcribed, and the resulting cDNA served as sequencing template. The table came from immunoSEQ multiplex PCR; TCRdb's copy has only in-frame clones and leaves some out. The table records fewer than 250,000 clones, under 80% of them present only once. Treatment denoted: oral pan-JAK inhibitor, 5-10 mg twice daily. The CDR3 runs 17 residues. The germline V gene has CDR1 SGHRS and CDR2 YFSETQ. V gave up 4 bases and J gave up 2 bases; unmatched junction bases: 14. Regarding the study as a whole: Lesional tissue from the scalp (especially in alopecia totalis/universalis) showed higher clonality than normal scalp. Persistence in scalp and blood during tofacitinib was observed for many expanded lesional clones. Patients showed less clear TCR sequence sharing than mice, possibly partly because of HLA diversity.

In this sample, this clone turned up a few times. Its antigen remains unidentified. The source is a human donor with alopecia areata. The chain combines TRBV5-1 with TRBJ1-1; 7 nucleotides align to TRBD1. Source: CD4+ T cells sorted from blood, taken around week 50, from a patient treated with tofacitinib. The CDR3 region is CASSPTPTQGTNTEAFF. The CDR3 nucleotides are TGCGCCAGCAGCCCAACCCCAACACAGGGGACCAACACTGAAGCTTTCTTT.